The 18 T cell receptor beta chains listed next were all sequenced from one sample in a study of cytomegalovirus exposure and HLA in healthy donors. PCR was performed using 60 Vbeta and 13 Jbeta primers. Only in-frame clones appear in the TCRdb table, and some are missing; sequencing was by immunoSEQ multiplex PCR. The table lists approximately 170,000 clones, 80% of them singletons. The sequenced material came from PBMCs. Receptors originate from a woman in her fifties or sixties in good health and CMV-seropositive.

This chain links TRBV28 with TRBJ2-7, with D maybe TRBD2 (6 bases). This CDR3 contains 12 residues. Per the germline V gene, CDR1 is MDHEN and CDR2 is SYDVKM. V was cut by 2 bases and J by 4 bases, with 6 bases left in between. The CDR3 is CASSLAGYEQYF. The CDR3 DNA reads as TGTGCCAGCAGTTTAGCGGGATACGAGCAGTACTTC.

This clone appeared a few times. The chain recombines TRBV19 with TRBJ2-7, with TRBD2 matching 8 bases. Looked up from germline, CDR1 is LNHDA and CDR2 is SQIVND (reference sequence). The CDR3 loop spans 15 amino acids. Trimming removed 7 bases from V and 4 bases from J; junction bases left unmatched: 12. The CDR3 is CASTVGSGRGYEQYF. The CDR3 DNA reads TGTGCCAGTACCGTGGGGAGCGGGAGAGGGTACGAGCAGTACTTC.

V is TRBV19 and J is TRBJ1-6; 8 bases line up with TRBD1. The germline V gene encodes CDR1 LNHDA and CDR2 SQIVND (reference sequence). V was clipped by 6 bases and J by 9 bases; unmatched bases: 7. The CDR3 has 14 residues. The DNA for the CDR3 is TGTGCCAGTAGGAACCGAGACAGGGGTTCACCCCTCCACTTT. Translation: CASRNRDRGSPLHF.

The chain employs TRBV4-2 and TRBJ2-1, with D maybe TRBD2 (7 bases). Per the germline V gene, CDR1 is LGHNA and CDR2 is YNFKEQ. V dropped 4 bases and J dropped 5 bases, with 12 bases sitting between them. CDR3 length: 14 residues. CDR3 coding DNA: TGTGCCAGCAGCCGGGGGGGGCCCCACAATGAGCAGTTCTTC. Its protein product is CASSRGGPHNEQFF.

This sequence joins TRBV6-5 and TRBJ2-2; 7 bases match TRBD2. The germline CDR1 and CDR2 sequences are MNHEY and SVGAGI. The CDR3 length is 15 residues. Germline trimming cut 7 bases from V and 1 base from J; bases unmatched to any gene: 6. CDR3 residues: CASKAPSGNTGELFF. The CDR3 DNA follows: TGTGCCAGCAAGGCTCCTAGCGGGAACACCGGGGAGCTGTTTTTT.

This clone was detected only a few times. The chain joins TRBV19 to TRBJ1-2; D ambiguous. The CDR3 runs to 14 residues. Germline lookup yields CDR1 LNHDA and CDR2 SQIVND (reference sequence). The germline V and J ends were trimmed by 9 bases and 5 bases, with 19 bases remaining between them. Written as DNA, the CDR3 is TGTGCCAGCTCCGACGGAGACCTTTCATATGGCTACACCTTC. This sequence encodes CASSDGDLSYGYTF.

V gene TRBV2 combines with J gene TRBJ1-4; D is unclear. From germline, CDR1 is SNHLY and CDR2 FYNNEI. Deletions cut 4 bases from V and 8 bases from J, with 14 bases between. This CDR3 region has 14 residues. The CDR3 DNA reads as TGTGCCAGCAGTGTAGGAGGGCTTAGCGAAAAACTGTTTTTT. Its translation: CASSVGGLSEKLFF.

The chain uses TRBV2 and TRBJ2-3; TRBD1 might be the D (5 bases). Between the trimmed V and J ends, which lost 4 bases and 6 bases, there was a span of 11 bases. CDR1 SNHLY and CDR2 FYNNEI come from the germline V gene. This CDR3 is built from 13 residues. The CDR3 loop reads CASSVSRDDTQYF. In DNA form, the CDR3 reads TGTGCCAGCAGTGTATCCAGGGATGATACGCAGTATTTT.

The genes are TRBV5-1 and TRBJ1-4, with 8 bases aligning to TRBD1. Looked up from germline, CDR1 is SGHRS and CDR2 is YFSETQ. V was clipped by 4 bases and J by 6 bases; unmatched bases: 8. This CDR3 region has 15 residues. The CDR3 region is CASSLRSDRDEKLFF. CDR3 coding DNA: TGCGCCAGCAGCCTGAGGTCGGACAGGGATGAAAAACTGTTTTTT.

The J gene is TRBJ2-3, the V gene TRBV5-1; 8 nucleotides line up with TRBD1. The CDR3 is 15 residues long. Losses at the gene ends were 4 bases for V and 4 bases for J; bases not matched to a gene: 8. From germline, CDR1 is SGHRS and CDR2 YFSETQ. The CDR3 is CASSGGRGQADTQYF. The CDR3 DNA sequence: TGCGCCAGCAGCGGGGGCAGGGGGCAGGCAGATACGCAGTATTTT.

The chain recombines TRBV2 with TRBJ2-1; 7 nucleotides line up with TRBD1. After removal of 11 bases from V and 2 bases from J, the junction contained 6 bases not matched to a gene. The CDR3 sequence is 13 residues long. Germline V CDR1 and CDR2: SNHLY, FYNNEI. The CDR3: CADGTDPYNEQFF. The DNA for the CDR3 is TGTGCCGATGGGACAGACCCCTACAATGAGCAGTTCTTC.

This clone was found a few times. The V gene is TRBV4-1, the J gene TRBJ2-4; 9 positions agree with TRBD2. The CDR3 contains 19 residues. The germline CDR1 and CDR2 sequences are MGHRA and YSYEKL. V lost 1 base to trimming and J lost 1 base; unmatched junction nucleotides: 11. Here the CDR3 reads CASSQAVNPSGRAKNIQYF. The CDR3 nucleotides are TGCGCCAGCAGCCAAGCAGTGAACCCGAGCGGGAGGGCCAAAAACATTCAGTACTTC.

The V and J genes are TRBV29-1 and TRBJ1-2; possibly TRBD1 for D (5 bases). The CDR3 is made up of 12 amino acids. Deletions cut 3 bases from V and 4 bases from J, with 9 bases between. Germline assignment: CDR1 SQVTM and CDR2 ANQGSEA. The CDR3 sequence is CSVEGPGYGYTF. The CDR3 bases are TGCAGCGTTGAGGGGCCCGGCTATGGCTACACCTTC.

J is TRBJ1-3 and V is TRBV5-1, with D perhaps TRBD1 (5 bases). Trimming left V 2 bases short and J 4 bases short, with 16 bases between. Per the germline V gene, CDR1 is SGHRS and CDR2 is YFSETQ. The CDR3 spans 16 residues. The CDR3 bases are TGCGCCAGCAGCTTTATCCCGCAGGGTGACGGAAACACCATATATTTT. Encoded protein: CASSFIPQGDGNTIYF.

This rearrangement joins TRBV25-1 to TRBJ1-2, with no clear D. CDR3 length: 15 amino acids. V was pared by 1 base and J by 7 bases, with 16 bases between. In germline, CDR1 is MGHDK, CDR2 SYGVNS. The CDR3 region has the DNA TGTGCCAGCAGTGAATCACCAGGCCTTCTCGTTGGCTACACCTTC. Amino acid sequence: CASSESPGLLVGYTF.

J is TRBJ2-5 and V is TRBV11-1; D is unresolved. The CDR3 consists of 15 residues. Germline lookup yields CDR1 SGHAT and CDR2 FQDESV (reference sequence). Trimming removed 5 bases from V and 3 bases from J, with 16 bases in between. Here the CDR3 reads CASSPKLRLEETQYF. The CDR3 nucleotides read TGTGCCAGCAGCCCCAAACTTCGCCTAGAAGAGACCCAGTACTTC.

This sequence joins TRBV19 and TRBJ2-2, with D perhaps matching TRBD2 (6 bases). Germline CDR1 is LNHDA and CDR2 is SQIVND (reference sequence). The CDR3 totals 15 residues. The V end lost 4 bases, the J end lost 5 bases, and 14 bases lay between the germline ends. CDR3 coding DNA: TGTGCCAGTAGTAGGAGGGAGAGGTGGACCGGGGAGCTGTTTTTT. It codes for CASSRRERWTGELFF.

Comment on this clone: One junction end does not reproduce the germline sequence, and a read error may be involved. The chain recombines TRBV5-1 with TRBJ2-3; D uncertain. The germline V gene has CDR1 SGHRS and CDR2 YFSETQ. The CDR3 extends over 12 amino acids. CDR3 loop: CASNIKQYTQYF. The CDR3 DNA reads TGTGCCAGCAACATAAAACAGTACACGCAGTATTTT.